This entry lists 16 T cell receptor beta chains sequenced from one sample in a study of T cells in Graves' hyperthyroidism and ophthalmopathy. What was amplified from RNA transcripts were TCR beta CDR3 regions. The HTBI set primed first-round TCR CDR3 RT-PCR. A single record per CDR3 protein comes from TCRdb applying MiXCR to the multiplex PCR reads. The profile shows around 250,000 distinct CDR3 sequences, roughly 15% of them singletons. The material sequenced was blood. These receptors were taken from a middle-aged woman with Graves' hyperthyroidism that later progressed to Graves' ophthalmopathy.

The chain combines TRBV7-9 with TRBJ2-7, with D possibly being TRBD1 or TRBD2 (5 bases each). The CDR3 consists of 18 residues. Trimming shortened V by 0 bases and J by 7 bases, and 25 bases separated the two germline ends. CDR1 is SEHNR, CDR2 FQNEAQ, per germline (reference sequence). CDR3 sequence (DNA): TGTGCCAGCAGCTTAGCAATCGTTCGGGACCCGGGACCGCTTGAGCAGTACTTC. Translating it yields CASSLAIVRDPGPLEQYF.

This clonotype was found many times. This chain joins TRBV4-1 and TRBJ1-6; D not certain. The CDR3 contains 14 residues. Trimming removed 8 bases at V and 6 bases at J, with 14 bases between. CDR1 and CDR2 (germline): MGHRA, YSYEKL. The CDR3 reads CASRFPGLNSPLHF. In DNA form, the CDR3 reads TGCGCCAGCCGCTTTCCCGGCCTTAATTCACCCCTCCACTTT.

This rearrangement joins TRBV5-1 to TRBJ2-2; 9 bases line up with TRBD2. Germline loops: CDR1 SGHRS, CDR2 YFSETQ. The length of the CDR3 is 16 residues. V gave up 0 bases and J gave up 7 bases; unmatched junction bases: 7. The chain's CDR3 is CASSLVSGRVGGELFF. The CDR3, as DNA: TGCGCCAGCAGCTTGGTTAGCGGGAGAGTCGGCGGGGAGCTGTTTTTT. Supplemented by reference TRBV5-1 and TRBJ2-2, the full variable domain reads KAGVTQTPRYLIKTRGQQVTLSCSPISGHRSVSWYQQTPGQGLQFLFEYFSETQRNKGNFPGRFSGRQFSNSRSEMNVSTLELGDSALYLCASSLVSGRVGGELFFGEGSRLTVL.

This chain joins TRBV20-1 and TRBJ2-1, with TRBD2 as a possible D gene (6 bases). V shed 3 bases and J shed 6 bases, with 9 bases lying between them. The CDR3 has 12 residues. Germline lookup yields CDR1 DFQATT and CDR2 SNEGSKA (reference sequence). The CDR3 region has the DNA TGCAGTGCTAGGAACGGGGGCAATGAGCAGTTCTTC. The encoded protein is CSARNGGNEQFF.

This clonotype appeared many times. The gene calls are TRBV6-6 and TRBJ2-2; a weak D match, TRBD1 (6 bases). Germline values: CDR1 MNHNY, CDR2 SVGAGI (reference sequence). The CDR3 sequence is 15 residues long. Trimming shortened V by 0 bases and J by 9 bases, and 14 bases separated the two germline ends. The CDR3 nucleotides read TGTGCCAGCAGTTACTCGAACAGGGTTGAAAGGGAGCTGTTTTTT. It translates to CASSYSNRVERELFF.

The sample holds many counts of this clonotype. V gene TRBV29-1 combines with J gene TRBJ2-1; TRBD1 is a possible D gene (6 bases). This CDR3 has 11 residues. Germline values: CDR1 SQVTM, CDR2 ANQGSEA. In DNA, the CDR3 is TGCAGTACGGACAGCTACAATGAGCAGTTCTTC. This codes for CSTDSYNEQFF.

The chain recombines TRBV27 with TRBJ1-1; possibly TRBD1 for D (6 bases). The CDR3 has 15 residues. In germline, CDR1 is MNHEY, CDR2 SMNVEV (reference sequence). V was pared by 3 bases and J by 0 bases, with 11 bases between. The CDR3 DNA reads as TGTGCCAGCAGTTTCACAGGGAAGGTGAACACTGAAGCTTTCTTT. This encodes CASSFTGKVNTEAFF.

This rearrangement joins TRBV28 to TRBJ1-2; 7 bases map to TRBD1. This CDR3 comprises 17 residues. V shed 5 bases, J shed 8 bases, and the junction held 20 bases outside the gene matches. Germline lookup yields CDR1 MDHEN and CDR2 SYDVKM. Here the CDR3 DNA reads TGTGCCAGCAGTCCCCGTGGAGGGGGCGCCCCCCTATTCGGCTACACCTTC. This codes for CASSPRGGGAPLFGYTF.

The chain employs TRBV3-1 and TRBJ2-1, with D unclear. The CDR3 contains 12 residues. In germline, CDR1 is LGHDT, CDR2 YNNKEL (reference sequence). Trimming removed 2 bases from V and 5 bases from J, with 4 bases in between. The CDR3 coding sequence is TGTGCCAGCAGCCAACTGCACAATGAGCAGTTCTTC. Translating it yields CASSQLHNEQFF.

This clonotype was recorded at least ten times. CDR3 in amino acids: CASSDRVATNEKLFF. CDR3 in DNA: TGTGCCAGCAGTGACCGAGTTGCAACTAATGAAAAACTGTTTTTT. The V and J genes are TRBV2 and TRBJ1-4; D gene uncertain. CDR1 SNHLY and CDR2 FYNNEI come from the germline V gene. The CDR3 has 15 residues. V shed 3 bases and J shed 0 bases, with 8 bases lying between them.

J is TRBJ2-1 and V is TRBV7-9; 9 bases line up with TRBD1. Per germline, CDR1 SEHNR and CDR2 FQNEAQ (reference sequence). The CDR3 is 16 amino acids. V gave up 3 bases and J gave up 2 bases; unmatched junction bases: 5. CDR3: CASSLRTGEPYNEQFF. The CDR3 DNA reads as TGTGCCAGCAGCTTGCGGACAGGGGAACCCTACAATGAGCAGTTCTTC.

Regarding this clonotype: Just one base apart from a much larger clone, this may be a read error. CDR3 nucleotides: TGTGTCAGCAGTGAAGCCCTGGGAGGCAATCAGCCCCAGCATTTT. Its protein is CVSSEALGGNQPQHF. The rearrangement uses TRBV2 and TRBJ1-5; D is ambiguous. Germline CDR1 reads SNHLY; CDR2 reads FYNNEI. CDR3 length: 15 amino acids. Variable domain in full (rest from reference TRBV2 and TRBJ1-5): EPEVTQTPSHQVTQMGQEVILRCVPISNHLYFYWYRQILGQKVEFLVSFYNNEISEKSEIFDDQFSVERPDGSNFTLKIRSTKLEDSAMYFCVSSEALGGNQPQHFGDGTRLSIL.

The V and J genes are TRBV11-3 and TRBJ2-1, with D perhaps matching TRBD1 (5 bases). Trimming left V 5 bases short and J 10 bases short, with 21 bases between. CDR3 length: 15 residues. Germline V CDR1 and CDR2: SGHNT, YENEEA. CDR3 protein: CASSPPGAAGWEQFF. The CDR3 coding sequence is TGTGCCAGCAGCCCCCCCGGAGCAGCAGGGTGGGAGCAGTTCTTC.

Only a few counts were recorded for this clonotype. This may be a read error: a much more frequent sequence differs by one nucleotide. CDR3 bases: TGTGCCACACGACAGGGGGTCAATGAGCAGTACTTC. As protein: CATRQGVNEQYF. The V and J genes are TRBV19 and TRBJ2-1; 9 nucleotides match TRBD1. The J call may be wrong; the DNA end is better matched by TRBJ2-7. The CDR3 runs to 12 residues. Germline CDR1 LNHDA, CDR2 SQIVND (reference sequence).

This clonotype was recorded many times. This chain links TRBV28 with TRBJ2-7; no firm D call. V was pared by 4 bases and J by 2 bases, with 12 bases between. The CDR3 length is 14 residues. From germline, CDR1 is MDHEN and CDR2 SYDVKM. The CDR3 coding sequence is TGTGCCAGCAGTTCGTTTGGACCTACCTACGAGCAGTACTTC. Translated, it gives CASSSFGPTYEQYF.

This clonotype was seen many times. The rearrangement uses TRBV6-2 or TRBV6-3 and TRBJ2-7; 7 bases agree with TRBD1. The CDR3 consists of 15 residues. V shed 6 bases and J 7 bases; nucleotides not matched to a gene: 15. Germline V gene data show CDR1 as MNHEY and CDR2 as SVGEGT. The CDR3 nucleotides are TGTGCCAGCAGCGCAGCCGGGACAGCACTGGTAGAGCAGTACTTC. Translated, it gives CASSAAGTALVEQYF.